Following are 5 T cell receptor beta chains from one sample sequenced in a study of blood T cell repertoires in COVID-19. Sequencing was performed with immunoSEQ multiplex PCR; in TCRdb, only in-frame clones are kept and a portion is missing. The sample lists fewer than 200,000 clones; approximately 73% were seen once. Sequences were obtained from peripheral blood. All receptors derive from a woman aged 80 or over with acute or convalescent COVID-19.

The rearrangement uses TRBV19 and TRBJ2-2; D is unresolved. There are 17 residues in the CDR3. V lost 3 bases, J lost 0 bases, and 14 bases lay in between. The germline CDR1 and CDR2 sequences are LNHDA and SQIVND (reference sequence). CDR3 region: CASSISPDATNTGELFF. In DNA, the CDR3 is TGTGCCAGTAGTATTTCCCCCGATGCTACGAACACCGGGGAGCTGTTTTTT.

The genes are TRBV5-1 and TRBJ1-2; 8 positions match TRBD1. With V trimmed by 4 bases and J by 8 bases, 13 bases remained unmatched. The V gene's germline CDR1 is SGHRS and CDR2 YFSETQ. The CDR3 loop spans 15 amino acids. The CDR3 loop reads CASSPGDRSSRGYTF. CDR3 nucleotide sequence: TGCGCCAGCAGCCCAGGGGACAGGTCCTCGCGGGGCTACACCTTC. Together with reference TRBV5-1 and TRBJ1-2, the CDR3 gives the full variable domain: KAGVTQTPRYLIKTRGQQVTLSCSPISGHRSVSWYQQTPGQGLQFLFEYFSETQRNKGNFPGRFSGRQFSNSRSEMNVSTLELGDSALYLCASSPGDRSSRGYTFGSGTRLTVV.

The J gene is TRBJ2-3, the V gene TRBV27; D call uncertain. Looked up from germline, CDR1 is MNHEY and CDR2 is SMNVEV (reference sequence). The V and J ends lost 6 bases and 6 bases respectively, with 13 bases between them. The CDR3 runs 13 residues. The DNA of the CDR3 is TGTGCCAGCAGCCACTCGGTTTCTGATACGCAGTATTTT. Amino acids: CASSHSVSDTQYF.

The rearrangement joins TRBV18 to TRBJ2-7; 7 nucleotides agree with TRBD1. The CDR3 is 17 residues long. The germline CDR1 and CDR2 sequences are KGHSH and LQKENI. Trimming at V came to 6 bases and at J to 5 bases, leaving 19 bases not matched to a gene. The CDR3 bases are TGTGCCAGCTCGCCCCTAACAGGGGCGAACATGTTCCACGAGCAGTACTTC. Translating it yields CASSPLTGANMFHEQYF.

This chain connects TRBV29-1 to TRBJ2-1, with 8 nucleotides matching TRBD1. Trimming took 4 bases from V and 9 from J; bases not matched to a gene: 11. Germline CDR1 and CDR2: SQVTM and ANQGSEA. The CDR3 sequence is 14 residues long. The CDR3 DNA reads as TGCAGCGTTGTACCAGGACAGGGTGGTGCTGAGCAGTTCTTC. Translated: CSVVPGQGGAEQFF.